The 7 T cell receptor beta chains reported below all come from one sample, sequenced in a study of T-cell reconstitution after alpha-beta-depleted transplantation in children. Unique molecular identifiers tagged the TCRbeta library. TCRdb reprocessed the PCR reads with MiXCR, giving one entry per CDR3 protein. Of around 78,000 distinct CDR3 sequences in the sample, 5.5% to 7.5% were seen once. The sequenced sample was PBMCs from the stem cell graft donor, obtained from the stem cell graft. Every receptor here comes from a human donor who donated a stem cell graft to a child with acute lymphoblastic leukemia.

This clonotype was seen at least ten times. The V gene is TRBV7-9, the J gene TRBJ2-3; D is possibly TRBD2 (5 bases). The CDR3 has 16 amino acids. CDR1 is SEHNR, CDR2 FQNEAQ, per germline (reference sequence). V lost 3 bases to trimming and J lost 1 base, with 14 bases between them. In nucleotides, the CDR3 is TGTGCCAGCAGCTTCAGCGGCGTCCTAGGCACAGATACGCAGTATTTT. This translates into CASSFSGVLGTDTQYF.

The table lists this clonotype with many counts. This CDR3 reads CASSPGQRNTEAFF. The CDR3, as DNA: TGCGCCAGCAGCCCGGGACAGCGAAACACTGAAGCTTTCTTT. The V call is TRBV5-1, the J call TRBJ1-1; 7 bases map to TRBD1. Trimming took 4 bases from V and 2 from J; bases not matched to a gene: 5. The CDR3 spans 14 residues. In germline, CDR1 is SGHRS, CDR2 YFSETQ.

This clonotype was counted at least ten times. This chain joins TRBV27 and TRBJ1-5, with 7 bases aligning to TRBD1. CDR1 is MNHEY, CDR2 SMNVEV, per germline (reference sequence). The ends lost 5 bases at V and 3 bases at J; junction bases unmatched: 7. The CDR3 spans 15 residues. The chain's CDR3 is CASSTRQGPNQPQHF. Here the CDR3 DNA reads TGTGCCAGCAGTACAAGACAGGGACCCAATCAGCCCCAGCATTTT.

This clonotype has just a few counts. The rearrangement joins TRBV4-1 to TRBJ2-7; TRBD2 aligns across 12 bases. V gave up 4 bases and J gave up 3 bases; unmatched junction bases: 4. Germline V lookup: CDR1 MGHRA, CDR2 YSYEKL. CDR3 size: 15 residues. This CDR3 is CASSLGTSGLYEQYF. The CDR3 DNA reads as TGCGCCAGCAGCCTGGGGACTAGCGGGCTCTACGAGCAGTACTTC.

This clonotype was observed at least ten times. The chain links TRBV5-1 to TRBJ1-1; 7 bases map to TRBD1. Germline lookup yields CDR1 SGHRS and CDR2 YFSETQ. The trim removed 4 bases at V and 0 bases at J, leaving 9 bases unmatched. The CDR3 loop spans 16 amino acids. For the CDR3, the DNA is TGCGCCAGCAGCAGGGAGGGACAGCGCATGAACACTGAAGCTTTCTTT. Translating gives CASSREGQRMNTEAFF.

Many counts were recorded for this clonotype. J is TRBJ1-1 and V is TRBV3-1; D is unclear. V was pared by 0 bases and J by 2 bases, with 13 bases between. Germline V gene data show CDR1 as LGHDT and CDR2 as YNNKEL (reference sequence). The CDR3 has 16 amino acids. The CDR3 DNA reads TGTGCCAGCAGCCAAGATCCGAGACACCCAAACACTGAAGCTTTCTTT. It specifies CASSQDPRHPNTEAFF.

As to this clonotype: A much larger clonotype is one base distant, so this may be a read error. The chain carries TRBV6-1 and TRBJ2-1; either TRBD1 or TRBD2 may supply D (5 bases each). This CDR3 spans 14 amino acids. The germline V gene encodes CDR1 MNHNS and CDR2 SASEGT. The V end was cut by 2 bases, the J end by 7 bases, with 12 bases between. For the CDR3, the DNA is TGTGCCAGCAGTGAAAAGGGAGAGGGGAATGAGCAGTTCTTC. It is translated as CASSEKGEGNEQFF.